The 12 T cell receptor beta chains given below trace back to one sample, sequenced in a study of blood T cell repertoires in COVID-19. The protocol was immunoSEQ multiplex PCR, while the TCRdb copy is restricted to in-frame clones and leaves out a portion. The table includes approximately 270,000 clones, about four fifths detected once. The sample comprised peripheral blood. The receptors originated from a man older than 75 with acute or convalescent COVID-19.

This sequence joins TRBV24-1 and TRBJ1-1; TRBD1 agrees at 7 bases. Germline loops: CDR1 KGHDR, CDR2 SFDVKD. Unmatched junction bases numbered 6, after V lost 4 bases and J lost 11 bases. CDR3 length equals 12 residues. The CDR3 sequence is CATSERGQRAFF. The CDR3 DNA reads TGTGCCACCAGTGAACGGGGACAGAGGGCTTTCTTT.

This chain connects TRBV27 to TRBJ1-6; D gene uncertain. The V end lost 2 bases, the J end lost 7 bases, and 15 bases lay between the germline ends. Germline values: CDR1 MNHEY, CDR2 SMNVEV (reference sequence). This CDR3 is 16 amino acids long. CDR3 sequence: CASSLGGGRMNSPLHF. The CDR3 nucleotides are TGTGCCAGCAGTTTAGGCGGAGGACGGATGAATTCACCCCTCCACTTT.

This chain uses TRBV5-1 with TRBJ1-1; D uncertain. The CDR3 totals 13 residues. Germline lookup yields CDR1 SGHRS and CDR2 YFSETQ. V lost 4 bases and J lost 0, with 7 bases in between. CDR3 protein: CASSSTVNTEAFF. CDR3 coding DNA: TGCGCCAGCAGCAGCACAGTGAACACTGAAGCTTTCTTT.

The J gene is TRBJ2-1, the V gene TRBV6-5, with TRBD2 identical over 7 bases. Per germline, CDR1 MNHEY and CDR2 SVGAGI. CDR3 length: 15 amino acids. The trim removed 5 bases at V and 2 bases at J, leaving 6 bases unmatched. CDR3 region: CASSPSGPTYNEQFF. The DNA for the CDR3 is TGTGCCAGCAGTCCTAGCGGCCCCACCTACAATGAGCAGTTCTTC.

The CDR3 spells CASSRSRGAKNIQYF. The CDR3 DNA reads as TGTGCCAGCAGTAGGAGCAGGGGGGCCAAAAACATTCAGTACTTC. The rearrangement links TRBV6-5 to TRBJ2-4; 7 bases match TRBD1. From germline, CDR1 is MNHEY and CDR2 SVGAGI. The CDR3 extends over 15 amino acids. The V and J ends lost 5 bases and 1 base, in that order; junction bases with no gene match: 5.

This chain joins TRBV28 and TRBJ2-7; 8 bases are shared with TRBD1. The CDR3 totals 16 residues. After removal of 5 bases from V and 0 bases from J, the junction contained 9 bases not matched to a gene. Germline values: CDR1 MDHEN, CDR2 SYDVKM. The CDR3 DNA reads TGTGCCAGCAGTGAGCCCGGGACAGGTAGCTCCTACGAGCAGTACTTC. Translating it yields CASSEPGTGSSYEQYF.

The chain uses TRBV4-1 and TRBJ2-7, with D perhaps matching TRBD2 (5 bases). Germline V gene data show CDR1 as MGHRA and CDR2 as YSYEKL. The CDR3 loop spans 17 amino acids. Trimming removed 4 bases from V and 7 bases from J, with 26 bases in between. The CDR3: CASSRFAGLPKDREQYF. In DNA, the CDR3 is TGCGCCAGCAGCCGGTTCGCAGGACTCCCCAAAGATAGGGAGCAGTACTTC.

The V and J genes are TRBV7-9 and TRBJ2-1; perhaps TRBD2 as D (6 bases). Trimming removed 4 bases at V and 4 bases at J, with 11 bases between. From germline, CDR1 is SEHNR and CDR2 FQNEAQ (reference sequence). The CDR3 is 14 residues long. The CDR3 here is CASSSFREYNEQFF. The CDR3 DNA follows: TGTGCCAGCAGCTCCTTCCGGGAGTACAATGAGCAGTTCTTC.

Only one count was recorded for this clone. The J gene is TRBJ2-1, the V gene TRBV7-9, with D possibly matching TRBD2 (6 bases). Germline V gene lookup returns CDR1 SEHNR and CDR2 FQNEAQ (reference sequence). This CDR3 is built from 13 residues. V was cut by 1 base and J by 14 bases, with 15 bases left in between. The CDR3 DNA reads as TGTGCCAGCAGCTTAGTAGCGGAGGGCCCAAAGTTCTTC. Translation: CASSLVAEGPKFF. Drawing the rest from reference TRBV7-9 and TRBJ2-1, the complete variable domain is DTGVSQNPRHKITKRGQNVTFRCDPISEHNRLYWYRQTLGQGPEFLTYFQNEAQLEKSRLLSDRFSAERPKGSFSTLEIQRTEQGDSAMYLCASSLVAEGPKFFGPGTRLTVL.

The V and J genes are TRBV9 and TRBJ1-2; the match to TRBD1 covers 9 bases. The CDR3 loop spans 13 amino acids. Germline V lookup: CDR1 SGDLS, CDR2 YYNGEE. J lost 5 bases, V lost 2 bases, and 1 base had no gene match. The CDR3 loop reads CASSVDRGYGYTF. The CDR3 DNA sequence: TGTGCCAGCAGCGTCGACAGGGGGTATGGCTACACCTTC.

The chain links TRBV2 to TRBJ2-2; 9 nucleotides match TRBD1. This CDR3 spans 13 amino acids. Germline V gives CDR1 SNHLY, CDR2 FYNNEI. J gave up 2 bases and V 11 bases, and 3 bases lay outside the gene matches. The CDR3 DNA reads TGTGCCGGGACAGGGCAAAACACCGGGGAGCTGTTTTTT. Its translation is CAGTGQNTGELFF.

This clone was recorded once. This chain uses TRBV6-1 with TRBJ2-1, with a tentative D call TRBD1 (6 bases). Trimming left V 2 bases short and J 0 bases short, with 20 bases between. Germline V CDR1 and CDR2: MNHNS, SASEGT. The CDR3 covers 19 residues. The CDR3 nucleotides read TGTGCCAGCAGTGAATTGGGTTACGGACAGATCAGCTCCTACAATGAGCAGTTCTTC. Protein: CASSELGYGQISSYNEQFF.